This entry lists 2 T cell receptor beta chains sequenced from one sample in a study of coeliac disease. Study-wide points: In active celiac disease, intraepithelial and lamina propria TRB and TRG repertoires were less clonal than controls.

Some clones are missing from TCRdb's copy, which holds only in-frame ones; the method was immunoSEQ multiplex PCR. Seen here are 4,300 or so clones, about three quarters observed once, and the top ten hold around 10%. No cognate antigen is known for these TCRs. Input material: intraepithelial lymphocytes from the gut. The receptor set was obtained from a woman aged 18-30 years with active celiac disease.

J is TRBJ2-2 and V is TRBV7-9; TRBD1 aligns across 9 bases. V trimming: 5 bases; J trimming: 1 base; junction bases outside the gene matches: 5. Germline values: CDR1 SEHNR, CDR2 FQNEAQ (reference sequence). The CDR3 consists of 16 residues. The CDR3: CASSPGQGQNTGELFF. As DNA, the CDR3 is TGTGCCAGCAGCCCCGGACAGGGGCAGAACACCGGGGAGCTGTTTTTT.

The chain links TRBV9 to TRBJ2-3, with 14 bases identical to TRBD2. CDR3 size: 17 residues. V shed 0 bases and J 4 bases; nucleotides not matched to a gene: 4. Per germline, CDR1 SGDLS and CDR2 YYNGEE. The CDR3 region has the DNA TGTGCCAGCAGCGTAGCCGTGACTAGCGGGGGGGCAGATACGCAGTATTTT. This codes for CASSVAVTSGGADTQYF. The variable domain in full, completed from reference TRBV9 and TRBJ2-3, reads DSGVTQTPKHLITATGQRVTLRCSPRSGDLSVYWYQQSLDQGLQFLIQYYNGEERAKGNILERFSAQQFPDLHSELNLSSLELGDSALYFCASSVAVTSGGADTQYFGPGTRLTVL.